A selection of T cell receptor beta chains follows, all from one sample in a study of T cells in Graves' hyperthyroidism and ophthalmopathy. One entry per CDR3 protein, called by TCRdb with MiXCR from the multiplex PCR reads. The table lists some 400,000 distinct CDR3 sequences, approximately 14% of them singletons, with approximately 11% in the top ten. The sample comprised blood. Source of these receptors: a woman aged 55-70 years with Graves' hyperthyroidism. The CDR3 runs from the conserved cysteine through the conserved F or W. A D gene is named only where the DNA matches it firmly. Clone size is given for some rows only: seen once, a few or many times, or a class if the clone is expanded.

clone size | J gene | D gene | V gene | CDR3 protein
many | TRBJ2-5 | - | TRBV5-1 | CASSIGQGGNQETQYF
many | TRBJ2-2 | - | TRBV7-3 | CASSPRLVDTGELFF
many | TRBJ2-1 | TRBD2 | TRBV11-2 | CASRSLAYNEQFF
- | TRBJ1-5 | - | TRBV19 | CASSIRGAQPQHF
- | TRBJ2-1 | - | TRBV18 | CASSPGSNIMEQFF
- | TRBJ2-5 | TRBD2 | TRBV6-2/TRBV6-3 | CASSWREVQETQYF
many | TRBJ2-7 | TRBD1 | TRBV12-3/TRBV12-4 | CASRTGTGGYEQYF
many | TRBJ1-5 | TRBD1 | TRBV6-1 | CASSQQGASNQPQHF
- | TRBJ1-2 | TRBD1 | TRBV18 | CASSSTGGRSGYTF
many | TRBJ2-2 | TRBD2 | TRBV2 | CASSESGGVPGELFF
many | TRBJ1-5 | TRBD1 | TRBV11-2 | CASSLGGTGAQPQHF
many | TRBJ1-1 | - | TRBV28 | CASSSEGTEAFF
- | TRBJ1-5 | - | TRBV28 | CASSPAGRLNQPQHF
- | TRBJ2-5 | - | TRBV15 | CATSRDTPYQETQYF
- | TRBJ1-3 | - | TRBV6-2/TRBV6-3 | CATRPTGNTIYF
few | TRBJ2-5 | TRBD2 | TRBV5-1 | CASSRGGAADQETQYF
many | TRBJ2-1 | - | TRBV12-3/TRBV12-4 | CASSSSAHNEQFF
- | TRBJ2-5 | - | TRBV9 | CASSADLGYQETQYF
few | TRBJ2-7 | TRBD2 | TRBV5-4 | CASSSHVGLAGGEQYF
few | TRBJ1-5 | - | TRBV19 | CASSEMGQPQHF
many | TRBJ2-3 | - | TRBV7-9 | CASSHSLVGTDTQYF
- | TRBJ2-2 | - | TRBV6-1 | CATTVNANTGELFF
- | TRBJ2-7 | - | TRBV6-9 | CASSYGAGGSYEQYF
- | TRBJ2-5 | - | TRBV7-9 | CALSAAGQETQYF
many | TRBJ2-1 | TRBD2 | TRBV28 | CATRLGGSWNEQFF
- | TRBJ2-1 | TRBD2 | TRBV19 | CASSTNLNSLAGRGDEQFF
few | TRBJ1-1 | TRBD1 | TRBV19 | CASSRDSTNGAFF
many | TRBJ2-1 | - | TRBV20-1 | CSAYYNEQFF
- | TRBJ2-1 | - | TRBV4-3 | CASSRGSGGLYNEQFF
many | TRBJ2-1 | TRBD2 | TRBV19 | CASSIGGRANNEQFF
many | TRBJ1-1 | - | TRBV6-5 | CASSYAGQNTEAFF
- | TRBJ2-7 | - | TRBV5-1 | CASSLGGQTNYEQYF
- | TRBJ2-5 | TRBD2 | TRBV6-5 | CASSYYRTSGRGLETQYF
many | TRBJ2-3 | - | TRBV2 | CASTPSGADTQYF
many | TRBJ2-1 | - | TRBV10-3 | CAISGNSGYNEQFF
many | TRBJ2-7 | - | TRBV12-3/TRBV12-4 | CASSLRGLFYEQYF
many | TRBJ2-7 | - | TRBV6-2/TRBV6-3 | CASSYSVEAEEDPYEQYF
- | TRBJ1-1 | - | TRBV7-9 | CASSVQGMNTEAFF
- | TRBJ1-1 | TRBD1 | TRBV19 | CASTPSTGMDTEAFF
few | TRBJ2-5 | TRBD2 | TRBV19 | CASSISGRAGTQYF
many | TRBJ1-2 | TRBD1 | TRBV12-3/TRBV12-4 | CASSLETGGRGYTF
many | TRBJ2-7 | - | TRBV3-1 | CASSPRDARAHEQYF
- | TRBJ2-1 | TRBD2 | TRBV5-1 | CASRQLAAIYNEQFF
many | TRBJ2-7 | - | TRBV11-2 | CASSLEGIPAYREQYF
- | TRBJ2-1 | TRBD2 | TRBV20-1 | CSARADRGGGPVNEQFF
many | TRBJ2-7 | - | TRBV7-9 | CASSPPRAGSYEQYF
few | TRBJ2-5 | TRBD2 | TRBV7-8 | CASSRGRVGQETQYF
few | TRBJ2-5 | - | TRBV6-1 | CASRRTGPPETQYF
many | TRBJ2-1 | - | TRBV2 | CAVIEILDYNEQFF
- | TRBJ2-7 | TRBD1 | TRBV30 | CAWTRQGTYEQYF
many | TRBJ2-1 | - | TRBV30 | CAWSVSSFQFF
many | TRBJ2-3 | TRBD2 | TRBV20-1 | CSATMTSGSITDTQYF
many | TRBJ2-3 | TRBD2 | TRBV15 | CATSRGLAGSTDTQYF
many | TRBJ2-7 | - | TRBV28 | CASKRGLRYEQYF
many | TRBJ2-5 | - | TRBV11-3 | CASSLGVAETQYF
many | TRBJ1-2 | - | TRBV3-1 | CASSRQASNYGYTF